The present T cell receptor beta chain was sequenced within a study of beta chain features in type 1 diabetes. Germline V CDR1 and CDR2: KGHSH, LQKENI. CDR3 length: 15 residues. V lost 6 bases to trimming and J lost 0 bases, with 14 bases between them. On this clone: Its antigen remains unidentified.

The study's findings and limits: Patients' naive, central memory and regulatory TCRB repertoires appeared more alike than those of healthy donors. Using cDNA template may skew counts toward highly expressing activated cells. For Type 1 diabetes patients, all four CD4+ subsets carried TCRB CDR3s that were moderately but significantly shorter.

Reverse transcribing all isolated RNA meant expressed TCRB transcripts were sequenced. Sequenced by immunoSEQ multiplex PCR; TCRdb stores in-frame clones only, minus some. Here the sample spans around 53,000 clones, around 60% being singletons. The material sequenced was stem cell memory CD4+ T cells from blood. The chain carries TRBV18 and TRBJ1-2; TRBD1 is a possible D gene (6 bases). This clonotype originated in a woman in her 30s with type 1 diabetes. The CDR3 protein is CASSAGAQPNYGYTF. Written as DNA, the CDR3 is TGTGCCAGCTCCGCAGGGGCCCAGCCTAACTATGGCTACACCTTC.